This T cell receptor beta chain comes out of a study of long-term antiretroviral therapy in people with HIV (dated by TCRdb to the early 2020s). In terms of the full investigation: The earliest samples were collected about a decade before the 2015 WHO recommendation for immediate ART, when ART was typically delayed until CD4 counts fell. No cross-contamination during QIAcube processing turned up in test extractions that ran a monoclonal T-cell line alongside about 35 polyclonal samples. The cohort contributed over 150 cryopreserved PBMC samples from 30 to 35 adults with confirmed HIV infection, collected serially over a mean of roughly 6 years (range 1-12). About 35% of the 30 participants with HIV were female. This retrospective serial study examined whether starting ART and sustained HIV suppression were associated with changes in the composition and diversity of the TRB repertoire in peripheral blood. Overall results and qualifications from the work: Since PBMC availability was limited, sequencing covered only the TCR beta chain, with no alpha chain pairing. Samples dated from 2004 to 2017, and the ART regimens used may be less effective than current ones. ART initiation was associated with a significant increase in TRB diversity, but diversity stayed significantly below transplant donor controls even after long-term ART. HIV repertoires had narrower CDR3 length ranges than controls, and the network structure suggested an antigen-experienced repertoire that shifted only slightly toward naive after ART. The repertoire was dominated across all time points by expanded TRB clones identified before ART initiation, although this dominance was seen to fluctuate and to decrease in many PLHIV after ART. Because pre-ART samples had limited cell numbers, profiling was done on unsorted PBMC rather than on sorted CD4+ and CD8+ T cells. Inferences about post-ART repertoire changes are limited because no data were available on ART adherence, viral resistance or therapy changes.

Sequencing of the TRB variable region was done with the immunoSEQ hsTCRB v3.0 assay at survey level resolution. The targeted TRB sequencing depth was about 40,000-50,000 T-cell genomes per sample. An Illumina MiSeq with a v3 150-cycle kit was used to sequence the pooled TRB libraries. As for the authors' bioinformatics: Repertoire analysis was run in R within a reproducible Nextflow workflow that covered QC, data transformation and analysis. Custom analyses were implemented in LymphoSeq2, an R package for AIRR-Seq data exploration. A few samples that yielded fewer than 5000 total TRB sequences were excluded, so that about 200 HIV repertoires were analyzed. Among the 170 to 200 retained HIV repertoires, some 60 were collected before ART initiation and 120 to 130 after ART initiation. Repertoires were downsampled to 5000 TRB nucleotide sequences, with summary statistics averaged over 100 downsampling iterations. Only TRB sequences with CDR3 regions of at least seven amino acids were retained for analysis. Two measures captured diversity: a Shannon entropy-derived clonality score and the Gini coefficient. In repertoire networks, the top 5000 CDR3 amino acid sequences were linked whenever an edit distance of one separated two sequences. Antigen specificity groups and MHC restriction were predicted for TRB CDR3 amino acid sequences with GLIPH2. CDR3 amino acid sequences were matched against VDJdb and McPAS-TCR to flag known CMV, EBV, HIV or tissue antigen associations. Pre-ART, post-ART and control groups were compared with Wilcoxon signed-rank tests and Holm-Bonferroni correction. TCRdb provides this immuneACCESS table in a form limited to in-frame rearrangements. Some clones are lacking; in checked studies, under half of them reflect an unresolved V gene, and why the rest are absent is not known. Clone size and the V and J calls come from that table; the DNA yielded D and trimming. For this sample the table gives tens of thousands of clones, of which 90% to 95% were detected only once. Jointly, the top ten make up less than 3% of the sample.

Inclusion was restricted to participants for whom at least one PBMC sample before ART initiation and at least two post-ART samples were available. All participants with HIV were treated in the United States of America. Cryopreserved samples of about 1-11 million PBMC were thawed and washed before DNA extraction. At the time of the earliest PBMC sample, participants with HIV were aged between about 20 and 55 years. PBMC samples were contributed by each participant from 1-4 timepoints before ART initiation and 2-8 timepoints after ART initiation, with a median of 7 samples. Serial HIV viral load, CD4+ T-cell count, ART history and demographic data were obtained for every participant. Genomic DNA was extracted from unsorted PBMC with a Qiagen kit on a QIAcube, with processing performed in batches of 12 samples. To note about this clone: The target of this receptor is not known. There are no base qualities to consult, and no much larger clone falls within one base.

Sequences MNHNY (CDR1) and SVGAGI (CDR2) are obtained from the germline V gene (reference sequence). Trimming at the junction amounts to 5 bases on V and 7 bases on J, and the germline ends lie 5 bases apart. Spanning cysteine to phenylalanine, the CDR3 consists of 10 amino acids. The read is trimmed to its CDR3 DNA, 30 bases read in frame from base 1. In this chain, TRBV6-6 is recombined with TRBJ1-1; a weak D assignment points to TRBD1 (5 bases agree). The receptor comes from a woman in her forties or fifties with HIV. The specimen comprised unsorted PBMCs, sampled 3.7 years after starting antiretroviral therapy. Here the CDR3 is given as CASSDSEAFF. The DNA sequence follows: TGTGCCAGCAGTGACAGTGAAGCTTTCTTT.